The 11 T cell receptor beta chains below were found in one sample sequenced in a study of cytomegalovirus exposure and HLA in healthy donors. The PCR made use of 60 Vbeta and 13 Jbeta primers. TCRdb keeps only in-frame clones here, not all; method: immunoSEQ multiplex PCR. The table shows some 200,000 clones, with approximately 81% occurring only once. Sequenced material: PBMCs. These receptors all come from a woman aged 45-60 years in good health and CMV-seronegative.

The table lists this clone with a count of one. This chain joins TRBV2 and TRBJ1-5, with 7 bases that match TRBD1. CDR1 and CDR2 from the germline V gene are SNHLY and FYNNEI. Trimming cost V 8 bases and J 2 bases; bases outside gene matches: 6. CDR3 length: 14 residues. CDR3 residues: CASVRQGGNQPQHF. The CDR3 DNA sequence: TGTGCCAGCGTCCGACAGGGCGGCAATCAGCCCCAGCATTTT.

This chain joins TRBV11-3 and TRBJ2-2, with 8 bases that match TRBD1. Per the germline V gene, CDR1 is SGHNT and CDR2 is YENEEA. After removal of 5 bases from V and 6 bases from J, the junction contained 5 bases not matched to a gene. The CDR3 runs to 14 residues. The CDR3 protein is CASSPWDRPGELFF. CDR3 sequence (DNA): TGTGCCAGCAGCCCCTGGGACAGGCCCGGGGAGCTGTTTTTT.

Worth noting for this clone: The junction and the germline gene differ at one end; a read error may be behind it. The V and J genes are TRBV4-1 and TRBJ2-1; TRBD2 agrees at 7 bases. The CDR3 is 15 residues long. Germline CDR1 MGHRA, CDR2 YSYEKL. In DNA, the CDR3 is TGTGCCAGCAGCCAAGCGGGCGGGAGCAGAGATGAGCAGTTCTTC. Translation: CASSQAGGSRDEQFF.

The chain uses TRBV9 and TRBJ2-1, with D tentatively TRBD2 (5 bases). Trimming pared 3 bases from V and 6 bases from J, leaving 10 bases between. Germline CDR1 is SGDLS and CDR2 is YYNGEE. The CDR3 runs 13 residues. The CDR3 bases are TGTGCCAGCAGCGAACGGGGTCGCAATGAGCAGTTCTTC. Protein sequence: CASSERGRNEQFF. The full variable domain, rest sourced from reference TRBV9 and TRBJ2-1, is DSGVTQTPKHLITATGQRVTLRCSPRSGDLSVYWYQQSLDQGLQFLIQYYNGEERAKGNILERFSAQQFPDLHSELNLSSLELGDSALYFCASSERGRNEQFFGPGTRLTVL.

The V gene is TRBV7-9, the J gene TRBJ1-1; possible D gene TRBD1, 5 bases. CDR3 length: 12 amino acids. The V and J ends lost 3 bases and 5 bases respectively, with 7 bases between them. Germline loops: CDR1 SEHNR, CDR2 FQNEAQ (reference sequence). Written as DNA, the CDR3 is TGTGCCAGCAGCTTCGCAGGGACTGAAGCTTTCTTT. Its protein is CASSFAGTEAFF.

The V gene is TRBV5-1, the J gene TRBJ2-5, with D possibly TRBD1 on 6 matching bases. The germline V gene has CDR1 SGHRS and CDR2 YFSETQ. The CDR3 is made up of 13 amino acids. Trimming shortened V by 6 bases and J by 5 bases, and 14 bases separated the two germline ends. CDR3 sequence (DNA): TGCGCCAGCACTCTGGGGGCGGACGAGACCCAGTACTTC. It encodes CASTLGADETQYF.

This clone was counted a single time. The chain employs TRBV28 and TRBJ2-7; 9 positions match TRBD2. The CDR3 runs 16 residues. With 3 bases clipped from V and 1 base from J, the junction kept 7 bases outside the gene matches. The germline V gene encodes CDR1 MDHEN and CDR2 SYDVKM. The CDR3 sequence: CASSFGLAFLSYEQYF. The CDR3, as DNA: TGTGCCAGCAGTTTCGGACTAGCGTTCCTATCCTACGAGCAGTACTTC.

The V call is TRBV11-2, the J call TRBJ1-3, with 7 bases identical to TRBD1. This CDR3 region has 15 residues. CDR1 SGHAT and CDR2 FQNNGV come from the germline V gene. Losses at the gene ends were 5 bases for V and 1 base for J; bases not matched to a gene: 5. The CDR3 bases are TGTGCCAGCAGCACGCTCAGGGGGTCTGGAAACACCATATATTTT. Amino acids: CASSTLRGSGNTIYF.

The gene calls are TRBV20-1 and TRBJ2-3; tentatively, D is TRBD2 (5 bases). V was pared by 1 base and J by 7 bases, with 6 bases between. CDR3 size: 11 residues. Looked up from germline, CDR1 is DFQATT and CDR2 is SNEGSKA (reference sequence). The CDR3 sequence is CSARVGNTQYF. DNA for the CDR3: TGCAGTGCTAGAGTCGGGAATACGCAGTATTTT.

The chain couples TRBV19 to TRBJ2-2; maybe TRBD2 (7 bases). Trimming removed 1 base from V and 6 bases from J, with 9 bases in between. CDR1 and CDR2 (germline): LNHDA, SQIVND (reference sequence). The CDR3 runs 14 residues. In DNA, the CDR3 is TGTGCCAGTAGTATAGGGGGGGGCCCCGGGGAGCTGTTTTTT. It yields the protein CASSIGGGPGELFF.

Concerning this clone: Other DNA variants within this sample encode the same CDR3. The V and J genes are TRBV28 and TRBJ2-7; D is perhaps TRBD1 (7 bases). The CDR3 covers 14 residues. V lost 3 bases and J 1 base, leaving 10 bases between the germline ends. In germline, CDR1 is MDHEN, CDR2 SYDVKM. The CDR3 spells CASSFSGGSYEQYF. In DNA form, the CDR3 reads TGTGCCAGCAGTTTTTCAGGGGGGTCCTACGAGCAGTACTTC.